This is a list of T cell receptor beta chains from one sample in a study of blood T cell repertoires in COVID-19. Clones were read by immunoSEQ multiplex PCR, and TCRdb kept only the in-frame ones, dropping some. The data contain a few hundred thousand clones, approximately 91% of them singletons. Sequenced: peripheral blood. The receptors come from a woman aged 25 to 39 with acute or convalescent COVID-19. Each CDR3 is given with its conserved first and last residue. D genes are given only for firm matches. Size is omitted from some rows. Given values are once, few, many or a class for expanded clones.

>-|-|TRBJ2-7|TRBV6-2/TRBV6-3
CASSYSTSYEQYF
>-|-|TRBJ2-3|TRBV24-1
CATSDPTDRQSTDTQYF
>-|TRBD2|TRBJ2-3|TRBV24-1
CATSDRTSGDTDTQYF
>-|TRBD2|TRBJ2-1|TRBV7-8
CASSALTSGSSDEQFF
>-|-|TRBJ2-3|TRBV11-2
CASSLIGGPTDTQYF
>few|TRBD2|TRBJ2-1|TRBV30
CAYAGSKAGGSPNEQFF
>-|-|TRBJ2-7|TRBV3-1/TRBV3-2
CASSPRGRAYEQYF
>-|-|TRBJ1-2|TRBV6-4
CASSTGNGTF
>-|TRBD1|TRBJ2-1|TRBV4-3
CASSQDSLGTGKYNEQFF
>-|TRBD1|TRBJ1-2|TRBV2
CASSDRVNYGYTF
>-|TRBD2|TRBJ2-7|TRBV6-6
CASRGGTSGSYEQYF
>-|TRBD2|TRBJ2-1|TRBV24-1
CATSPFAGGQGEQFF
>-|-|TRBJ2-7|TRBV10-3
CAISRLIEYEQYF
>-|-|TRBJ1-2|TRBV6-5
CASSQKGSNYGYTF
>-|-|TRBJ1-1|TRBV7-9
CASSGRGAAEAFF
>-|-|TRBJ2-7|TRBV27
CASSLDRSYEQYF
>-|-|TRBJ2-7|TRBV29-1
CSVEDFYEQYF
>-|-|TRBJ1-1|TRBV29-1
CSVARQNTEAFF
>-|-|TRBJ2-1|TRBV7-2
CASSSQFLRGYNEQFF
>-|-|TRBJ2-3|TRBV5-1
CASSLATGLATDTQYF
>-|TRBD1|TRBJ1-3|TRBV18
CASSPLGTGGDFGNTIYF
>-|-|TRBJ1-1|TRBV3-1/TRBV3-2
CASSPSRVNTEAFF
>-|-|TRBJ2-2|TRBV5-6
CASSLAYTGNTGELFF
>-|-|TRBJ2-3|TRBV5-4
CASSLFGRDTQYF
>-|-|TRBJ2-1|TRBV6-5
CASLSYNEQFF
>-|-|TRBJ1-2|TRBV5-4
CASSLDTSYGYTF
>few|-|TRBJ1-1|TRBV14
CASSLTGNTEAFF
>-|TRBD2|TRBJ2-7|TRBV29-1
CSVILDGTSYEQYF
>-|TRBD2|TRBJ2-2|TRBV7-2
CASSTTGTSGLRTGELFF
>-|TRBD2|TRBJ2-3|TRBV5-8
CASSPPLAGGPPTDTQYF
>few|TRBD1|TRBJ2-2|TRBV27
CASKSRDRNTGELFF
>-|-|TRBJ1-3|TRBV30
CAWSGLRGSRNTIYF
>-|TRBD2|TRBJ2-5|TRBV2
CASSERLAGTNNQETQYF
>-|TRBD1|TRBJ2-3|TRBV19
CASSTLGQGGRNTQYF
>-|TRBD2|TRBJ2-5|TRBV9
CASSGGLAGGPMTQYF
>-|TRBD2|TRBJ2-1|TRBV15
CATVSGTSGSNEQFF
>-|TRBD1|TRBJ1-5|TRBV28
CASNSQGNQPQHF
>-|-|TRBJ2-7|TRBV4-3
CASSQDLFGQTEQYF
>-|TRBD1|TRBJ2-7|TRBV5-1
CASSLRTGVTYEQYF
>-|TRBD1|TRBJ1-5|TRBV19
CASYDRGWGQPQHF
>-|-|TRBJ2-7|TRBV7-2
CASSLWGAGYEQYF
>-|-|TRBJ1-6|TRBV13
CASSPNRVSPLHF
>-|-|TRBJ2-3|TRBV7-8
CASSLAGSTTDTQYF
>-|-|TRBJ1-2|TRBV18
CASSPNTVVGENYGYTF
>-|TRBD2|TRBJ2-7|TRBV7-2
CASSLANSGSFYEQYF
>-|TRBD2|TRBJ2-3|TRBV6-5
CASSSRLAGVDTQYF
>-|TRBD1|TRBJ1-1|TRBV29-1
CSVIGGVTEAFF
>-|-|TRBJ1-2|TRBV19
CASSIGQGGVLGYTF
>-|-|TRBJ2-1|TRBV10-1
CASSETTYNEQFF
>-|TRBD1|TRBJ2-2|TRBV11-2
CASSLITGGMNTGELFF
>-|-|TRBJ1-6|TRBV11-2
CASSSNMRQNNSPLHF
>-|TRBD2|TRBJ2-3|TRBV15
CATMKLAGGPDTQYF
>-|-|TRBJ2-5|TRBV11-3
CASSLATGTQQETQYF